The 32 T cell receptor beta chains given below trace back to one sample, sequenced in a study of blood T cell repertoires in COVID-19. Clones were sequenced by immunoSEQ multiplex PCR, and TCRdb holds only the in-frame ones, with some missing. The top ten hold less than 2% of the sample, which has some 240,000 clones, 84% seen once. The sequencing input was peripheral blood. These receptors were obtained from a middle-aged woman who had recovered from COVID-19.

The chain employs TRBV5-1 and TRBJ2-7; 10 nucleotides match TRBD2. This CDR3 contains 15 residues. Germline V gene lookup returns CDR1 SGHRS and CDR2 YFSETQ. After removal of 3 bases from V and 3 bases from J, the junction contained 6 bases not matched to a gene. CDR3 DNA: TGCGCCAGCAGCTCGGAGCGGGGGGGCCTCTACGAGCAGTACTTC. Translating gives CASSSERGGLYEQYF.

The J gene is TRBJ1-5, the V gene TRBV19; tentatively, D is TRBD1 (6 bases). V was pared by 5 bases and J by 2 bases, with 16 bases between. In germline, CDR1 is LNHDA, CDR2 SQIVND (reference sequence). CDR3 length equals 16 residues. The DNA of the CDR3 is TGTGCCAGTAGTTCCGGACAGAGGATTCGCAATCAGCCCCAGCATTTT. Its protein product is CASSSGQRIRNQPQHF.

This clone showed up just a few times. The chain joins TRBV27 to TRBJ1-6, with D maybe TRBD1 (5 bases). Trimming stripped 6 bases from V and 10 bases from J, with 13 bases between. This CDR3 spans 13 amino acids. CDR1 is MNHEY and CDR2 is SMNVEV in the germline V gene (reference sequence). CDR3 amino acids: CASSPRRGSPLHF. The CDR3 DNA sequence: TGTGCCAGCAGCCCCCGGCGGGGGTCACCCCTCCACTTT.

This clone was seen once. V is TRBV18 and J is TRBJ2-7, with TRBD2 as a possible D gene (5 bases). CDR1 KGHSH and CDR2 LQKENI come from the germline V gene. Trimming removed 4 bases at V and 3 bases at J, with 13 bases between. The length of the CDR3 is 14 residues. The CDR3: CASSRSGDFYEQYF. The CDR3 DNA follows: TGTGCCAGCTCACGGAGCGGAGATTTCTACGAGCAGTACTTC. Filled out from reference TRBV18 and TRBJ2-7, the complete variable domain reads NAGVMQNPRHLVRRRGQEARLRCSPMKGHSHVYWYRQLPEEGLKFMVYLQKENIIDESGMPKERFSAEFPKEGPSILRIQQVVRGDSAAYFCASSRSGDFYEQYFGPGTRLTVT.

The chain recombines TRBV6-1 with TRBJ1-5; 11 nucleotides match TRBD1. The J segment lost 2 bases and the V segment lost 3 bases, leaving 9 bases of the junction unmatched. CDR3 length equals 18 residues. CDR1 and CDR2 (germline): MNHNS, SASEGT. The CDR3 spells CASSEGGTGGYGNQPQHF. DNA for the CDR3: TGTGCCAGCAGTGAGGGGGGGACAGGGGGTTATGGCAATCAGCCCCAGCATTTT.

The chain has TRBV24-1 and TRBJ2-7, with TRBD1 identical over 8 bases. Germline lookup yields CDR1 KGHDR and CDR2 SFDVKD. This CDR3 contains 16 residues. The V segment lost 5 bases and the J segment 2 bases; nucleotides outside the gene matches: 10. The CDR3 sequence is CATSASGQGNPYEQYF. The CDR3 region has the DNA TGTGCCACCAGTGCCTCCGGACAGGGAAATCCCTACGAGCAGTACTTC.

The chain couples TRBV2 to TRBJ2-7, with D possibly matching TRBD1 (5 bases). The V end was cut by 6 bases, the J end by 0 bases, with 15 bases between. Germline assignment: CDR1 SNHLY and CDR2 FYNNEI. This CDR3 spans 15 amino acids. CDR3 nucleotide sequence: TGTGCCAGCAGCGGACGAACAGGTTACTCCTACGAGCAGTACTTC. Amino acid sequence: CASSGRTGYSYEQYF. The full variable domain, completed using reference TRBV2 and TRBJ2-7, is EPEVTQTPSHQVTQMGQEVILRCVPISNHLYFYWYRQILGQKVEFLVSFYNNEISEKSEIFDDQFSVERPDGSNFTLKIRSTKLEDSAMYFCASSGRTGYSYEQYFGPGTRLTVT.

The rearrangement joins TRBV28 to TRBJ1-2; the D gene is possibly TRBD1 (6 bases). CDR1 is MDHEN and CDR2 is SYDVKM in the germline V gene. The CDR3 runs 15 residues. Trimming took 7 bases from V and 6 from J, leaving 21 bases between them. DNA of the CDR3: TGTGCCAGCAATCCACTGGGCAGATACAGGGATGGCTACACCTTC. It is translated as CASNPLGRYRDGYTF.

This chain links TRBV5-6 with TRBJ1-2; D is uncertain. The CDR3 is made up of 18 amino acids. Trimming cost V 1 base and J 4 bases, with 23 bases left between them. CDR1 is SGHDT and CDR2 is YYEEEE in the germline V gene. The CDR3 here is CASSLSAGSLVGVYGYTF. In nucleotides, the CDR3 is TGTGCCAGCAGCTTGAGTGCAGGATCCCTCGTGGGTGTCTATGGCTACACCTTC.

This clone was observed once. The chain is built from TRBV6-5 and TRBJ2-2; TRBD2 matches 9 bases. The J segment lost 5 bases and the V segment lost 2 bases, leaving 0 bases of the junction unmatched. This CDR3 spans 14 amino acids. Germline CDR1 and CDR2: MNHEY and SVGAGI. The CDR3 DNA reads as TGTGCCAGCAGTTACGCGGGGGGGACCGGGGAGCTGTTTTTT. Translating gives CASSYAGGTGELFF.

The V and J genes are TRBV2 and TRBJ2-1, with 10 bases matching TRBD2. Trimming removed 3 bases from V and 9 bases from J; junction bases left unmatched: 5. Germline CDR1 reads SNHLY; CDR2 reads FYNNEI. This CDR3 has 14 amino acids. CDR3 protein: CASSEERGGLEQFF. The CDR3 DNA is TGTGCCAGCAGTGAGGAGCGGGGGGGCCTTGAGCAGTTCTTC.

This clone appeared once. Other DNA sequences from this sample encode an identical CDR3 as well. V gene TRBV5-4 combines with J gene TRBJ2-3; D gene uncertain. V shed 3 bases and J shed 0 bases, with 5 bases lying between them. Germline-derived CDR1 and CDR2 are SGHNT and YYREEE (reference sequence). This CDR3 spans 13 amino acids. The CDR3 reads CASSSGSTDTQYF. The CDR3 region has the DNA TGTGCCAGCAGCTCGGGTAGCACAGATACGCAGTATTTT.

The chain links TRBV6-5 to TRBJ1-5, with D tentatively TRBD1 (5 bases). Trimming removed 5 bases at V and 7 bases at J, with 12 bases between. Germline V gives CDR1 MNHEY, CDR2 SVGAGI. This CDR3 is 13 amino acids long. The CDR3 bases are TGTGCCAGCAGTCCCGGGGGAGGCCAGCCCCAGCATTTT. Amino acids: CASSPGGGQPQHF.

The rearrangement joins TRBV28 to TRBJ1-3; D possibly corresponds to TRBD1 (5 bases). The V end was cut by 0 bases, the J end by 6 bases, with 15 bases between. Germline-derived CDR1 and CDR2 are MDHEN and SYDVKM. The CDR3 loop spans 16 amino acids. This CDR3 reads CASSLWGQGKANTIYF. Written as DNA, the CDR3 is TGTGCCAGCAGTTTATGGGGCCAGGGAAAAGCAAACACCATATATTTT. Variable domain in full (rest from reference TRBV28 and TRBJ1-3): DVKVTQSSRYLVKRTGEKVFLECVQDMDHENMFWYRQDPGLGLRLIYFSYDVKMKEKGDIPEGYSVSREKKERFSLILESASTNQTSMYLCASSLWGQGKANTIYFGEGSWLTVV.

This clone was picked up a small number of times. The rearrangement joins TRBV28 to TRBJ2-1, with TRBD1 as a possible D gene (6 bases). There are 15 residues in the CDR3. Trimming removed 5 bases at V and 4 bases at J, with 15 bases between. Germline CDR1 MDHEN, CDR2 SYDVKM. DNA of the CDR3: TGTGCCAGCAGTCCTACAGGGAAATGGTACAATGAGCAGTTCTTC. It encodes CASSPTGKWYNEQFF.

The chain has TRBV24-1 and TRBJ2-1; 8 positions agree with TRBD1. This CDR3 is built from 19 residues. Losses at the gene ends were 5 bases for V and 0 bases for J; bases not matched to a gene: 14. CDR1 and CDR2 from the germline V gene are KGHDR and SFDVKD. The DNA for the CDR3 is TGTGCCACCAGTGTAGGGACAGGAGGAGAGAAGCGCTCCTACAATGAGCAGTTCTTC. Protein: CATSVGTGGEKRSYNEQFF.

This chain links TRBV2 with TRBJ2-3; TRBD1 agrees at 7 bases. CDR3 length equals 14 residues. The junction had 3 bases not matched to a gene; V was cut back by 6 bases and J by 0 bases. Looked up from germline, CDR1 is SNHLY and CDR2 is FYNNEI. The CDR3 sequence: CASSTGASTDTQYF. CDR3 DNA: TGTGCCAGCAGCACAGGGGCTAGCACAGATACGCAGTATTTT.

The sample holds a few counts of this clone. Here the CDR3 reads CASSDSGQGPNSPLHF. DNA of the CDR3: TGTGCCAGCAGTGACTCGGGACAGGGGCCTAATTCACCCCTCCACTTT. J is TRBJ1-6 and V is TRBV6-4, with TRBD1 identical over 10 bases. The CDR3 runs 16 residues. The V segment lost 0 bases and the J segment 6 bases; nucleotides outside the gene matches: 2. Per germline, CDR1 MRHNA and CDR2 SNTAGT.

The rearrangement joins TRBV24-1 to TRBJ2-3; D ambiguous. V was clipped by 7 bases and J by 6 bases, with 16 bases between them. Germline V lookup: CDR1 KGHDR, CDR2 SFDVKD. The CDR3 is 14 residues long. CDR3 sequence: CATSGEVFLDTQYF. The CDR3 DNA sequence: TGTGCCACCAGCGGCGAGGTCTTCCTTGATACGCAGTATTTT.

The genes are TRBV4-1 and TRBJ1-6; 7 bases align to TRBD1. Germline CDR1 is MGHRA and CDR2 is YSYEKL. The CDR3 is 20 residues long. With 1 base clipped from V and 0 bases from J, the junction kept 12 bases outside the gene matches. CDR3 protein: CASSQVVFAGGSSYNSPLHF. CDR3 coding DNA: TGCGCCAGCAGCCAAGTTGTTTTCGCAGGGGGGAGCTCCTATAATTCACCCCTCCACTTT.

The J gene is TRBJ1-1, the V gene TRBV28; D is uncertain. The V gene lost 3 bases and the J gene lost 0 bases, with 8 bases spanning the gap. Looked up from germline, CDR1 is MDHEN and CDR2 is SYDVKM. The CDR3 consists of 14 residues. CDR3 protein: CASSFAIMNTEAFF. In DNA form, the CDR3 reads TGTGCCAGCAGTTTTGCGATAATGAACACTGAAGCTTTCTTT.

V usage is TRBV7-9 and J usage is TRBJ2-3; 15 nucleotides match TRBD2. The CDR3 is 16 residues long. Germline trimming cut 4 bases from V and 5 bases from J; bases unmatched to any gene: 4. Germline V CDR1 and CDR2: SEHNR, FQNEAQ (reference sequence). The CDR3 spells CASSWTSGGAVDTQYF. CDR3 bases: TGTGCCAGCAGCTGGACTAGCGGGGGGGCCGTAGATACGCAGTATTTT.

This chain joins TRBV18 and TRBJ1-2; no clear D gene. This CDR3 region has 14 residues. Germline V gene data show CDR1 as KGHSH and CDR2 as LQKENI. V was clipped by 2 bases and J by 4 bases, with 11 bases between them. The CDR3 region is CASSPGEGTYGYTF. CDR3 DNA sequence: TGTGCCAGCTCACCAGGCGAGGGTACCTATGGCTACACCTTC.

The chain combines TRBV2 with TRBJ2-3; 12 bases fit TRBD2. Looked up from germline, CDR1 is SNHLY and CDR2 is FYNNEI. CDR3 length: 18 amino acids. V trimming: 9 bases; J trimming: 5 bases; junction bases outside the gene matches: 18. DNA for the CDR3: TGTGCCAGTCGCCGCTTATCTCTAGCGGGGGGGCCGAGAGATACGCAGTATTTT. This encodes CASRRLSLAGGPRDTQYF.

This clone was seen only once. The rearrangement links TRBV28 to TRBJ1-5; D gene uncertain. Between the trimmed V and J ends, which lost 7 bases and 6 bases, there was a span of 16 bases. Germline V gene data show CDR1 as MDHEN and CDR2 as SYDVKM. This CDR3 has 14 residues. CDR3 coding DNA: TGTGCCAGCAAGACGAGGTTTGTATCTCAGCCCCAGCATTTT. Translated: CASKTRFVSQPQHF.

The rearrangement links TRBV20-1 to TRBJ2-1, with a tentative D call TRBD2 (6 bases). The CDR3 consists of 10 residues. Trimming removed 3 bases from V and 10 bases from J, with 7 bases in between. The germline CDR1 and CDR2 sequences are DFQATT and SNEGSKA (reference sequence). CDR3 loop: CSASREEQFF. DNA of the CDR3: TGCAGTGCTAGTCGGGAGGAGCAGTTCTTC.

The CDR3 region is CASSLGGQTGINQPQHF. CDR3 DNA: TGTGCCAGCAGCTTAGGAGGGCAGACAGGAATAAATCAGCCCCAGCATTTT. The V and J genes are TRBV7-9 and TRBJ1-5; TRBD1 might be the D (6 bases). V was clipped by 1 base and J by 4 bases, with 17 bases between them. CDR1 is SEHNR and CDR2 is FQNEAQ in the germline V gene (reference sequence). The CDR3 consists of 17 residues.

This chain joins TRBV28 and TRBJ1-3; D is unclear. From germline, CDR1 is MDHEN and CDR2 SYDVKM. The CDR3 is 17 residues long. Trimming pared 7 bases from V and 3 bases from J, leaving 22 bases between. Here the CDR3 reads CASNPRLGRESGNTIYF. The CDR3 DNA reads TGTGCCAGCAATCCACGTCTGGGGAGGGAGAGTGGAAACACCATATATTTT.

This clone was recorded once. The rearrangement uses TRBV7-2 and TRBJ1-6; perhaps TRBD1 as D (5 bases). The CDR3 runs to 12 residues. CDR1 and CDR2 from the germline V gene are SGHTA and FQGNSA. V was shortened by 3 bases and J by 8 bases, with 5 bases between the two germline ends. In DNA form, the CDR3 reads TGTGCCAGCAGCTTCAGGGATTCACCCCTCCACTTT. Translated, it gives CASSFRDSPLHF.

The chain has TRBV9 and TRBJ1-4; 7 bases agree with TRBD1. The CDR3 is 18 amino acids. The germline gives CDR1 SGDLS, CDR2 YYNGEE. The V gene end was trimmed by 3 bases and the J gene end by 3 bases; junction bases not matched to a gene: 14. CDR3 residues: CASSERDSPSSANEKLFF. The CDR3 nucleotides are TGTGCCAGCAGCGAGAGGGACAGCCCCTCTTCGGCTAATGAAAAACTGTTTTTT. Filled out from reference TRBV9 and TRBJ1-4, the complete variable domain reads DSGVTQTPKHLITATGQRVTLRCSPRSGDLSVYWYQQSLDQGLQFLIQYYNGEERAKGNILERFSAQQFPDLHSELNLSSLELGDSALYFCASSERDSPSSANEKLFFGSGTQLSVL.

This clone was recorded many times. V gene TRBV4-1 combines with J gene TRBJ2-7, with TRBD2 identical over 9 bases. This CDR3 has 16 residues. Trimming took 3 bases from V and 2 from J; bases not matched to a gene: 8. The germline gives CDR1 MGHRA, CDR2 YSYEKL. The CDR3 spells CASSHQGLAFTYEQYF. The CDR3 bases are TGCGCCAGCAGCCATCAAGGACTAGCGTTTACCTACGAGCAGTACTTC.

The chain employs TRBV24-1 and TRBJ2-5; the match to TRBD1 covers 11 bases. V lost 2 bases, J lost 8 bases, and 9 bases stayed unmatched. This CDR3 region has 16 residues. The germline V gene encodes CDR1 KGHDR and CDR2 SFDVKD. The CDR3 sequence is CATSDWTGGALGTQYF. The CDR3 bases are TGTGCCACCAGTGATTGGACAGGGGGCGCGTTAGGAACCCAGTACTTC.